This TCR beta chain was profiled in a study of blood T cell repertoires in COVID-19. TCRdb keeps only in-frame clones here, not all; method: immunoSEQ multiplex PCR. The repertoire has roughly 70,000 clones, roughly nine tenths of them found once; the top ten carry roughly 8.8%. The germline V gene has CDR1 SQVTM and CDR2 ANQGSEA. Trimming removed 4 bases at V and 0 bases at J, with 15 bases between. The CDR3 is 15 residues long. The source material was peripheral blood. The receptor was derived from a man older than 75 with acute or convalescent COVID-19. The V gene is TRBV29-1, the J gene TRBJ1-1; D gene unclear. The CDR3 reads CSVGAEAGMNTEAFF. For the CDR3, the DNA is TGCAGCGTTGGGGCTGAGGCGGGGATGAACACTGAAGCTTTCTTT.